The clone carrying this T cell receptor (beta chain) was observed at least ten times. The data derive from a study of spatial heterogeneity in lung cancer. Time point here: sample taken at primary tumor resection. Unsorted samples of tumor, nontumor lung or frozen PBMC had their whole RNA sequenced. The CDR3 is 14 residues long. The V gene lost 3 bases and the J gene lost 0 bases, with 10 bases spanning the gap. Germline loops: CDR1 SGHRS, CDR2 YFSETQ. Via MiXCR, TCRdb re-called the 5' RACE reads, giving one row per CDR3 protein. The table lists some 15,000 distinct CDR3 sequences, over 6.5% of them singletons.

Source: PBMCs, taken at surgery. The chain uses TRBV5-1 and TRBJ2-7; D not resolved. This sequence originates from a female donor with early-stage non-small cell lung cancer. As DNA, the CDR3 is TGCGCCAGCAGCTCAGAAGAGAGCTCCTACGAGCAGTACTTC. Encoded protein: CASSSEESSYEQYF.